The entry that follows covers one T cell receptor beta chain sequence. Its recognized antigen is unknown. No much larger clone exists at a distance of one base, and base qualities are not known. CDR1 MGHRA and CDR2 YSYEKL are derived from the germline V gene. The junction shows trimming of 4 bases on V and 4 bases on J, plus 20 bases between the germline ends. From its cysteine to its phenylalanine, the CDR3 spans 17 amino acids. Only CDR3 DNA remains: 51 bases, in frame from the first base. These data are taken from a study of T cells after yellow fever vaccination (dated by TCRdb to about 2019). Context from the whole study: Libraries from fractions with low cell numbers were prepared with the SMART-Seq v4 Ultra Low Input RNA kit. Bulk TCR alpha and beta repertoires were sequenced longitudinally to track T-cell clones before and after primary and booster YFV17D yellow fever vaccination. Two healthy male donors, one aged 18 to 29 and one aged 30 to 40 years, were included in the cohort. Bulk PBMC replicates and cell subsets were isolated from blood drawn at multiple timepoints before and after both primary and secondary immunization. The study at large found these results: A small share of clonotypes was detected in both CD4 and CD8 compartments, with the overlap likely arising from convergent recombination. After the booster, most of the clones that had expanded following primary vaccination were detected again (96% of CD4 and more than 85% of CD8), which suggests that memory was broadly maintained. Because abundant contaminating clonotypes from the bulk population could be contained in FACS-sorted repertoires, computational filtering was required. The secondary T-cell response was found to be weaker but faster than the primary response, with a peak reached on day 5 rather than on day 15. The study included only a couple of donors, which limits how far the findings can be generalized.

TCRdb lists the instrument as Illumina NovaSeq 6000. TCR cDNA was synthesized by 5'RACE template switching, through which a universal primer site and unique molecular identifiers were introduced. cDNA synthesis was primed from both the TCR alpha and TCR beta constant segments. Library amplification involved two PCR steps, and the second step added sample barcodes and sequencing adapters. Sequencing of the libraries was done on either Illumina HiSeq 2500 (2x100 bp) or NovaSeq (2x150 bp). The published analysis was carried out like this. Demultiplexing of reads and collapsing into UMI consensus sequences were performed with MIGEC, and V(D)J alignment was carried out with MiXCR. Vaccine-responding clonotypes were identified with edgeR using replicate PBMC samples, with FDR below 0.01 and a log2 fold change above 5 up to day 15 being required. CD4 or CD8 identity was assigned to each bulk clonotype according to whether the clonotype was present at higher abundance in the sequenced CD4 repertoire or the sequenced CD8 repertoire. TCRdb trimmed public reads at Q25 via fastp, called clones via MiXCR and kept in-frame beta chains. Records with the same CDR3 protein are collapsed into one entry carrying the most frequent genes and DNA. It is TCRdb's table, rather than the study itself, that gives the V and J calls and clone size. This sample gives 95,000 to 150,000 distinct CDR3 sequences in total; roughly 15% of them show up just once. 40% to 45% of the sample is held by the ten biggest clonotypes.

The treatment or condition label for this specimen denotes: live attenuated yellow fever vaccine strain. A standard Ficoll-Paque protocol was used to isolate PBMCs from peripheral blood. Dynabeads CD4 and CD8 positive selection kits were used to isolate CD4 and CD8 T-cell fractions. RNA was extracted with TriZol from bulk PBMCs, CD4 and CD8 fractions, and dextramer-positive and dextramer-negative fractions. Rearrangement joined TRBV4-1 to TRBJ2-1; a tentative D call is TRBD2 (5 bases match). The TCR originated in a man between 18 and 35 years old who received the YFV17D yellow fever vaccine. The material was CD8+ T cells sorted from PBMCs, obtained 5 days after the yellow fever booster vaccination. The nucleotide sequence is given as TGCGCCAGCAGCCTCCTCGACCGAGCGGCGGCATACAATGAGCAGTTCTTC. It encodes CASSLLDRAAAYNEQFF.